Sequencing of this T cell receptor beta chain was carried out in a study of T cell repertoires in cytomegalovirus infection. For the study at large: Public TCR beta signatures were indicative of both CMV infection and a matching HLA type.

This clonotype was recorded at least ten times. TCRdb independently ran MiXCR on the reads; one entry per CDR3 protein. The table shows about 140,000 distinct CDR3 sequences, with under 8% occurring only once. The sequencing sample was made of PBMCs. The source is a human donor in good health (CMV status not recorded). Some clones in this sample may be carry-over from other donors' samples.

The CDR3 here is CASSLQIGWNEKLFF. The DNA of the CDR3 is TGTGCCAGCAGCCTTCAAATTGGATGGAATGAAAAACTGTTTTTT. V usage is TRBV7-2 and J usage is TRBJ1-4; D gene unclear. This CDR3 has 15 residues. Germline V gene lookup returns CDR1 SGHTA and CDR2 FQGNSA. Trimming removed 5 bases from V and 5 bases from J, with 15 bases in between.